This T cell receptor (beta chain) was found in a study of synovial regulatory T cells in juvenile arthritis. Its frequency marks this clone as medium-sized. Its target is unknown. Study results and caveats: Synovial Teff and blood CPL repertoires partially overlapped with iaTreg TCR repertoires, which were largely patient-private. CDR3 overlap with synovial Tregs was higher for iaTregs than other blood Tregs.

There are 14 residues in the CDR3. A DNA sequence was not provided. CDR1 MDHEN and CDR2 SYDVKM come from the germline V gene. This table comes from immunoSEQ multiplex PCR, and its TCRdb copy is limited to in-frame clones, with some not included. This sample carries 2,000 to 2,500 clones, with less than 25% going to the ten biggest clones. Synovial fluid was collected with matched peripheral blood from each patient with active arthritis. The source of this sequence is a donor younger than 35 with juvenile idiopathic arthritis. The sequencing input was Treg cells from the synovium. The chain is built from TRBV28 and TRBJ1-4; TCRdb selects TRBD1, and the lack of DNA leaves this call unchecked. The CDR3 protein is CASSRDREDEKLFF.